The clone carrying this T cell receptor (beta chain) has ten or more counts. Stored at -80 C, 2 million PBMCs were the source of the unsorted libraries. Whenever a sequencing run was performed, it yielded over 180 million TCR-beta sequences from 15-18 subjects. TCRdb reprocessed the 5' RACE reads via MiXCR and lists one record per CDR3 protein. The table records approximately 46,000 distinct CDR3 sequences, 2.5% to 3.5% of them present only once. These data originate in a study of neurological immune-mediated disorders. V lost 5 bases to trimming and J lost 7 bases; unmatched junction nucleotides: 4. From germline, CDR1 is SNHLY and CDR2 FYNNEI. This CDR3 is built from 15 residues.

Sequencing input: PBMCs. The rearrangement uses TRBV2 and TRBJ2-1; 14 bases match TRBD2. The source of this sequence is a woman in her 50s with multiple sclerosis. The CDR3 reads CASSQTSGRGNEQFF. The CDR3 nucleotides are TGTGCCAGCAGTCAGACTAGCGGGAGGGGGAATGAGCAGTTCTTC. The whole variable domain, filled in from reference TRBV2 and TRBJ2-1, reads EPEVTQTPSHQVTQMGQEVILRCVPISNHLYFYWYRQILGQKVEFLVSFYNNEISEKSEIFDDQFSVERPDGSNFTLKIRSTKLEDSAMYFCASSQTSGRGNEQFFGPGTRLTVL.